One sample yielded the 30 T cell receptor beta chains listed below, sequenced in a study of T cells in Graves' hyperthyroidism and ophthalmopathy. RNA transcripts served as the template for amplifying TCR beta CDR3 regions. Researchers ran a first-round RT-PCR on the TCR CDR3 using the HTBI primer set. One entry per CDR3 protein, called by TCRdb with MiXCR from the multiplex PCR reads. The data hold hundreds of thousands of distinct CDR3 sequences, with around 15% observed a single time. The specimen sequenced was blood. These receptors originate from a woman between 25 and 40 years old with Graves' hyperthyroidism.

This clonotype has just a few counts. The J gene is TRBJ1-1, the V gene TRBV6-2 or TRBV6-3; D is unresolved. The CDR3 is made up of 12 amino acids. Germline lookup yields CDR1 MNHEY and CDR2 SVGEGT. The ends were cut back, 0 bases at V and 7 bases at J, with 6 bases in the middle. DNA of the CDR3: TGTGCCAGCAGTTACTCTAGGTTTGAAGCTTTCTTT. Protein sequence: CASSYSRFEAFF.

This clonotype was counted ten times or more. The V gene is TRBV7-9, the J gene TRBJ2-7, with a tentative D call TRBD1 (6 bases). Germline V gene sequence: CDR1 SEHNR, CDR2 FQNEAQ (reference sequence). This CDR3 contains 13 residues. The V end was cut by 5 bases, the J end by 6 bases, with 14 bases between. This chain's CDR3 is CASSTTPGAEQYF. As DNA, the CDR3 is TGTGCCAGCAGCACCACGCCAGGGGCCGAGCAGTACTTC.

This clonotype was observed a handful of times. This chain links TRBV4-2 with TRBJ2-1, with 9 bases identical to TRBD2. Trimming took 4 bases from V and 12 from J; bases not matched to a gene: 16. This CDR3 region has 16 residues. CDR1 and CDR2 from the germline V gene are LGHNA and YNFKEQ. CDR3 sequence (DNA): TGTGCCAGCAGCCCTTTGACTAGCGGATACGTGATAGGGCAGTTCTTC. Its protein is CASSPLTSGYVIGQFF.

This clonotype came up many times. The CDR3: CASSFLVQETQYF. CDR3 in DNA: TGTGCCAGCAGTTTTCTGGTACAAGAGACCCAGTACTTC. The chain employs TRBV28 and TRBJ2-5; D is undetermined. Trimming shortened V by 3 bases and J by 2 bases, and 7 bases separated the two germline ends. Germline V CDR1 and CDR2: MDHEN, SYDVKM. The length of the CDR3 is 13 residues.

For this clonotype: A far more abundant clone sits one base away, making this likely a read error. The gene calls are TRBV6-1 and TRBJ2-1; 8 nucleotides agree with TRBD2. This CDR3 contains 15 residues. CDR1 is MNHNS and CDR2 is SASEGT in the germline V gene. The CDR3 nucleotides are TGTGCCAGCAGCTTGGTAAGCGGGAGTTACAATGAGCAGTCCTTC. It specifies CASSLVSGSYNEQSF.

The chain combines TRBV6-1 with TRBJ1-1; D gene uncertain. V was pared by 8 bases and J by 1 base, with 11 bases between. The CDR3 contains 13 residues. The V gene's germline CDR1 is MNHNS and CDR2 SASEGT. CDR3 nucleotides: TGTGCCAGCTCCCAGTTCCGGAACACTGAAGCTTTCTTT. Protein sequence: CASSQFRNTEAFF.

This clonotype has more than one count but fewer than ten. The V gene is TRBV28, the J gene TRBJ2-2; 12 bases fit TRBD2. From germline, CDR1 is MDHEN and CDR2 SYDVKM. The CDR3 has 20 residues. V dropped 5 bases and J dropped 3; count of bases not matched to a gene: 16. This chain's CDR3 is CASSPPLRLAGEGYTGELFF. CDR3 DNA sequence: TGTGCCAGCAGTCCTCCCCTTCGACTAGCGGGAGAAGGGTACACCGGGGAGCTGTTTTTT.

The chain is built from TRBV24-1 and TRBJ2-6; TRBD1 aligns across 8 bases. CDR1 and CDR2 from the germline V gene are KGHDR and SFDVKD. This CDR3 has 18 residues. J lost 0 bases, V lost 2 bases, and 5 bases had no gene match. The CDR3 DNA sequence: TGTGCCACCAGTGATTCAGGGGGCCGAAGCTCTGGGGCCAACGTCCTGACTTTC. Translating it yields CATSDSGGRSSGANVLTF.

The CDR3 bases are TGTGCCAGCAGCCAAGAGTGGCGGGGAAGATATACGCAGTATTTT. It encodes CASSQEWRGRYTQYF. The chain couples TRBV5-5 to TRBJ2-3, with D possibly being TRBD2 (6 bases). The germline gives CDR1 SGHKS, CDR2 YYEKEE (reference sequence). The CDR3 runs 15 residues. The ends were cut back, 4 bases at V and 7 bases at J, with 19 bases in the middle.

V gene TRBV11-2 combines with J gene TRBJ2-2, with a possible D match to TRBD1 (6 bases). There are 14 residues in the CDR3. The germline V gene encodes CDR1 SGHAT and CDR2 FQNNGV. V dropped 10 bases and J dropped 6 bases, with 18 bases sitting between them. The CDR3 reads CAINVDEGAGELFF. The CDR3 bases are TGTGCCATCAACGTGGACGAGGGGGCCGGGGAGCTGTTTTTT.

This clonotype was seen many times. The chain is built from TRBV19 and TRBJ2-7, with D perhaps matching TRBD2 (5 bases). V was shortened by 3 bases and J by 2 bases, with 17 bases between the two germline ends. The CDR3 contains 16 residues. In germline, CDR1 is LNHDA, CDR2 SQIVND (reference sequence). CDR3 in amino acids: CASSISEGLATYEQYF. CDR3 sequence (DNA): TGTGCCAGTAGTATTTCTGAGGGTCTCGCCACCTACGAGCAGTACTTC.

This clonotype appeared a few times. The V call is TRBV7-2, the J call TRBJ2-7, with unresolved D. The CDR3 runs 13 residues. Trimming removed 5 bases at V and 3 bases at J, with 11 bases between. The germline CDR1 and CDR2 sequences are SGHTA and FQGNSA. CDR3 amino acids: CASSIRFGYEQYF. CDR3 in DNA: TGTGCCAGCAGCATTCGATTTGGCTACGAGCAGTACTTC.

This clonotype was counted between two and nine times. The CDR3 nucleotides read TGCGCCAGCAGCTTTGAGGGAGGAAACACCGGGGAGCTGTTTTTT. It codes for CASSFEGGNTGELFF. The chain links TRBV5-1 to TRBJ2-2, with D possibly TRBD2 on 6 matching bases. Germline V CDR1 and CDR2: SGHRS, YFSETQ. The CDR3 runs to 15 residues. Trimming cost V 2 bases and J 2 bases, with 10 bases left between them.

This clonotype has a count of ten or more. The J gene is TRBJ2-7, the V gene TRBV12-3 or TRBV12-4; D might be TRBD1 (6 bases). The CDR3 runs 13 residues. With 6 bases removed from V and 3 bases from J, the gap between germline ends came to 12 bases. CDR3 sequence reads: CASSHREYYEQYF. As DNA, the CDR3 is TGTGCCAGCAGCCACAGGGAATACTACGAGCAGTACTTC.

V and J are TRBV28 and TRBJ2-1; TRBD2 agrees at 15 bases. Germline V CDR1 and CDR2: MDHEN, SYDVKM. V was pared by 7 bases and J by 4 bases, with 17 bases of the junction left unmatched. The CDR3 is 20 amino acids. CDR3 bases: TGTGCCAGCACCCAAGGGGCAGGGACTAGCGGGAGGTTAGGGTACAATGAGCAGTTCTTC. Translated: CASTQGAGTSGRLGYNEQFF.

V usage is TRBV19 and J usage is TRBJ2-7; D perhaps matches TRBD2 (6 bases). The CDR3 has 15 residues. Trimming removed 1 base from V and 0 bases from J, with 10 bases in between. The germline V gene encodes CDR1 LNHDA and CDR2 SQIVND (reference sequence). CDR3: CASSIGRGNSYEQYF. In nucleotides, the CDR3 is TGTGCCAGTAGTATAGGTCGGGGGAACTCCTACGAGCAGTACTTC.

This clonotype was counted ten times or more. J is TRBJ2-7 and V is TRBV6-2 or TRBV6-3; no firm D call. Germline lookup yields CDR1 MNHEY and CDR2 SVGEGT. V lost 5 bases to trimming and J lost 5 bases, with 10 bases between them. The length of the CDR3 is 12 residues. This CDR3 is CASSGPRHEQYF. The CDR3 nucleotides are TGTGCCAGCAGTGGGCCTCGCCACGAGCAGTACTTC.

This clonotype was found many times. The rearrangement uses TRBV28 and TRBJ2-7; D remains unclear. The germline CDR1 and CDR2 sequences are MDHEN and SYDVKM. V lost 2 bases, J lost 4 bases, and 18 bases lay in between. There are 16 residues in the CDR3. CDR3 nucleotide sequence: TGTGCCAGCAGTTTACTCGGAAGGACGGCAGTTTACGAGCAGTACTTC. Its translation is CASSLLGRTAVYEQYF.

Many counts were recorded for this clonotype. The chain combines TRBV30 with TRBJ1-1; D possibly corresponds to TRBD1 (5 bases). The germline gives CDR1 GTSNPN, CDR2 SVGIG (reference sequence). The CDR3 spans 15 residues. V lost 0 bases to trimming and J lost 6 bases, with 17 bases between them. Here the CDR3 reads CAWSVPGKGFPEAFF. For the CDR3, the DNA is TGTGCCTGGAGTGTCCCAGGGAAGGGTTTCCCTGAAGCTTTCTTT.

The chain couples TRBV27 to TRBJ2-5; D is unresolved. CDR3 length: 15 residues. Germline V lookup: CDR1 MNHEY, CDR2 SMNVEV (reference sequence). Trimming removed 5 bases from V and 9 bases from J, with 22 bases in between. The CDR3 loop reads CASSQTNLNRVAQYF. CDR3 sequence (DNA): TGTGCCAGCAGTCAGACAAACTTAAACCGGGTGGCCCAGTACTTC.

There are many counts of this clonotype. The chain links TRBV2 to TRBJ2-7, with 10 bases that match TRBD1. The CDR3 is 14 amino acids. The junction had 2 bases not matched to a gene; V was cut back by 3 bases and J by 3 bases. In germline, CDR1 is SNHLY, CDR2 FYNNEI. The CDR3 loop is CASSDRTGGYEQYF. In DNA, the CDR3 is TGTGCCAGCAGTGACCGGACAGGGGGCTACGAGCAGTACTTC. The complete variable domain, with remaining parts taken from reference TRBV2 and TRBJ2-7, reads EPEVTQTPSHQVTQMGQEVILRCVPISNHLYFYWYRQILGQKVEFLVSFYNNEISEKSEIFDDQFSVERPDGSNFTLKIRSTKLEDSAMYFCASSDRTGGYEQYFGPGTRLTVT.

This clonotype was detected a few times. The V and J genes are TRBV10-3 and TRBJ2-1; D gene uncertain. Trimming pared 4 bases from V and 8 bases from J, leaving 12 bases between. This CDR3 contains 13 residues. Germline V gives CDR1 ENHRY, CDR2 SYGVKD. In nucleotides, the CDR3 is TGTGCCATCAGTGTCAGGCAGGATCATGAGCAGTTCTTC. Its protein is CAISVRQDHEQFF.

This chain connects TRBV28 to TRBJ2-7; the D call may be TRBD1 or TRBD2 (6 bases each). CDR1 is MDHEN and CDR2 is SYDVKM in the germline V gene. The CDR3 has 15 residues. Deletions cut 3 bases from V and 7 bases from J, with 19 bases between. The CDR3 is CASSFLGGSSGEQYF. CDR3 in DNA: TGTGCCAGCAGTTTTTTAGGGGGGTCGTCGGGAGAGCAGTACTTC.

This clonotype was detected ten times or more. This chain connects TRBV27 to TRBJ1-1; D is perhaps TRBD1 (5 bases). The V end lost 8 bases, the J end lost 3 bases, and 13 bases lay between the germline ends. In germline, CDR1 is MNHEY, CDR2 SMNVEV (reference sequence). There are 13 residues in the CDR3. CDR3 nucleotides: TGTGCCAGCGCCCTCGGGGGGTACACTGAAGCTTTCTTT. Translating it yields CASALGGYTEAFF.

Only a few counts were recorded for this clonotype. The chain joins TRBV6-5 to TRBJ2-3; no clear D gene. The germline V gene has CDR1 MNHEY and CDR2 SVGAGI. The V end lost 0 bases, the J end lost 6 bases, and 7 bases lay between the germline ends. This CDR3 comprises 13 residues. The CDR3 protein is CASSYSSADTQYF. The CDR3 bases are TGTGCCAGCAGTTACTCCTCGGCGGATACGCAGTATTTT.

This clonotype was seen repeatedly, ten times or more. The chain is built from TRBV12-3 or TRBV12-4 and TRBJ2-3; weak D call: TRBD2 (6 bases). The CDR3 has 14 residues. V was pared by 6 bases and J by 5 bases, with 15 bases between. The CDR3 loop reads CASRTLEEGDTQYF. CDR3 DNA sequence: TGTGCCAGCAGAACCCTAGAGGAGGGAGATACGCAGTATTTT.

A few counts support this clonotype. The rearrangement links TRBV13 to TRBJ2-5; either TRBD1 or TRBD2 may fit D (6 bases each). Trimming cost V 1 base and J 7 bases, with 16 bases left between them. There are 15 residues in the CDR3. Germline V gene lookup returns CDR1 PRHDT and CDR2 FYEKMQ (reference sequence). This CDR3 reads CASSLEGGERATQYF. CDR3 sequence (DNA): TGTGCCAGCAGCTTAGAGGGGGGAGAAAGGGCGACCCAGTACTTC.

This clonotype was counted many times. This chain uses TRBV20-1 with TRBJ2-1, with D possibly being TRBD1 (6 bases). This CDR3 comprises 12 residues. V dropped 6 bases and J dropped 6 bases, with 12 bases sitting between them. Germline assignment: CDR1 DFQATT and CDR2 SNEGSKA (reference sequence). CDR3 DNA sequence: TGCAGTGCCCCGGTAGGGGGCAATGAGCAGTTCTTC. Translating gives CSAPVGGNEQFF.

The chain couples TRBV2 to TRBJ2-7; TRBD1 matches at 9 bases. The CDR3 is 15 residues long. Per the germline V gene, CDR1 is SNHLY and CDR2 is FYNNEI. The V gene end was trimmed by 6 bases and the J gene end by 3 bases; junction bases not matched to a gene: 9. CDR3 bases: TGTGCCAGCAGCCGAACCGGGACAGGGATCTACGAGCAGTACTTC. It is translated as CASSRTGTGIYEQYF.

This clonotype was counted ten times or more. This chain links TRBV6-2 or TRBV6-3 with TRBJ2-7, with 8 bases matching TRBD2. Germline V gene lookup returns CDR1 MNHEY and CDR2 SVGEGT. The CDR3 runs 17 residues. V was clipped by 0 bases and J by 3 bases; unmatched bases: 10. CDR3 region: CASSYSTSAGGLYEQYF. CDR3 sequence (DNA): TGTGCCAGCAGTTACTCGACATCGGCGGGAGGACTCTACGAGCAGTACTTC.